This T cell receptor (beta chain) was sequenced during a study of shared clonotypes between healthy human individuals. On this clone itself: The antigen is unknown.

Study-wide results and caveats: Sequencing of the sorted subsets was shown by rarefaction to be incomplete despite large depth. Sample collection involved blood only; tissue repertoires are likely different. In a handful of donors, around 5% of naive CD4 clonotypes appeared in common.

Genomic DNA of each subset was evenly split across several immunoSEQ plates. The table came from immunoSEQ multiplex PCR; TCRdb's copy has only in-frame clones and leaves some out. The data show about 1.5 million clones, roughly 97% seen once. The CDR3 length is 15 residues. The V gene's germline CDR1 is MRHNA and CDR2 SNTAGT. V lost 0 bases, J lost 6 bases, and 1 base stayed unmatched. The origin of this receptor is a man younger than 40 in good health. The genes are TRBV6-4 and TRBJ2-1, with 11 bases lining up with TRBD1. Sequenced input: naive CD4+ T cells sorted from blood. Regarding subset: CD45RA+ positively selected. DNA for the CDR3: TGTGCCAGCAGTGACTCCGGGACAGGGGGCAATGAGCAGTTCTTC. This encodes CASSDSGTGGNEQFF.